This TCR beta chain came from a study of tumor-infiltrating lymphocytes in primary liver carcinoma. The CDR3 runs to 12 residues. Germline CDR1 reads SQVTM; CDR2 reads ANQGSEA. Concerning this clonotype itself: Likely a read error: the CDR3 ends without its conserved phenylalanine or tryptophan.

Bulk tissue was left unsorted, and RNA and DNA were co-extracted from 20-30 mg of it. Using a constant-region primer together with ProtoScript II reverse transcriptase, TCR beta cDNA was made from about 500 ng of total RNA. Libraries for TCR beta were built through three nested multiplex PCR rounds, which together made up a slightly modified ARM-PCR procedure. The first two PCR rounds, around 10 cycles each, used TRBV1-TRBV30 forward primers and a C-beta reverse primer. A single record per CDR3 protein comes from TCRdb applying MiXCR to the multiplex PCR reads. The sample yields roughly 78,000 distinct CDR3 sequences, 70% to 80% seen once.

Sequencing was performed on liver tumor tissue from sampling region 4. Subset in this sample: tumor region T4, right-lateral pole. The receptor was isolated from a woman aged 55-69 years with primary liver carcinoma and hepatitis B virus infection. The chain employs TRBV29-1 and TRBJ2-5; a possible D gene is TRBD2 (5 bases). The CDR3 coding sequence is TGTAGCGTTGACCAAAGTAGGGAGACCCAGTACCTC. It translates to CSVDQSRETQYL.